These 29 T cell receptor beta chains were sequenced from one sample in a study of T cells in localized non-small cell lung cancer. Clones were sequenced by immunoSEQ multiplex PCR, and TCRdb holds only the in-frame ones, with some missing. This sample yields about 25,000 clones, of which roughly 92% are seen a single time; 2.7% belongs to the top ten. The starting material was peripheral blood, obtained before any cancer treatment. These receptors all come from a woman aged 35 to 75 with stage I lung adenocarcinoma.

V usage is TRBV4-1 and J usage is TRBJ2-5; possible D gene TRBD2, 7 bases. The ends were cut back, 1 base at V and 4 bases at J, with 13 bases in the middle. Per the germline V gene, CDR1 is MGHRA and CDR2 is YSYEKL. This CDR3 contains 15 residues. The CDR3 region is CASSQGGRGAETQYF. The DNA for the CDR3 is TGCGCCAGCAGCCAAGGGGGACGGGGGGCAGAGACCCAGTACTTC.

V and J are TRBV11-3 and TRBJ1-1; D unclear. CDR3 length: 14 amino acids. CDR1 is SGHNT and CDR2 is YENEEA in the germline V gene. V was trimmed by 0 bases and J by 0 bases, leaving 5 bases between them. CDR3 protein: CASSLDSVNTEAFF. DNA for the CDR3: TGTGCCAGCAGCTTAGATTCCGTGAACACTGAAGCTTTCTTT.

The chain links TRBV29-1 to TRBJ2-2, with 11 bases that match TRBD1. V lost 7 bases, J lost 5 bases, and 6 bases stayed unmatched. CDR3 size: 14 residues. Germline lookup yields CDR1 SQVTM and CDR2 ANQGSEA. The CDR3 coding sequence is TGCAGCGGGCGTGGGACAGGGGGTACCGGGGAGCTGTTTTTT. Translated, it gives CSGRGTGGTGELFF.

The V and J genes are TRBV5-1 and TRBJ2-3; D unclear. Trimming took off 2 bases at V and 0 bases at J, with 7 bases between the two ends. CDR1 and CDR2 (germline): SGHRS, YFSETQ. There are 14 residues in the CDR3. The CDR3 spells CASSFDDSTDTQYF. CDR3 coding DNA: TGCGCCAGCAGCTTCGACGACAGCACAGATACGCAGTATTTT. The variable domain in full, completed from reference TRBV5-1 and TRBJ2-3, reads KAGVTQTPRYLIKTRGQQVTLSCSPISGHRSVSWYQQTPGQGLQFLFEYFSETQRNKGNFPGRFSGRQFSNSRSEMNVSTLELGDSALYLCASSFDDSTDTQYFGPGTRLTVL.

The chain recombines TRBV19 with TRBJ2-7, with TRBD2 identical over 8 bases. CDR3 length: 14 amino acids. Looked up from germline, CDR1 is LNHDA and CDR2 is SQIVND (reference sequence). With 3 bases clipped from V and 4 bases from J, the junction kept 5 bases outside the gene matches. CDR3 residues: CASSIKGGRYEQYF. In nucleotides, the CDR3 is TGTGCCAGTAGTATTAAGGGCGGGAGGTACGAGCAGTACTTC.

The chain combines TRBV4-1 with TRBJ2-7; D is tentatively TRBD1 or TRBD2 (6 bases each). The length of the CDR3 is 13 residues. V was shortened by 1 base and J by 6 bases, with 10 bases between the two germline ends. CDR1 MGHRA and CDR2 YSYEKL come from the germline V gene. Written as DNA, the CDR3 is TGCGCCAGCAGCCAAGCACAGGGAGGCGAGCAGTACTTC. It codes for CASSQAQGGEQYF.

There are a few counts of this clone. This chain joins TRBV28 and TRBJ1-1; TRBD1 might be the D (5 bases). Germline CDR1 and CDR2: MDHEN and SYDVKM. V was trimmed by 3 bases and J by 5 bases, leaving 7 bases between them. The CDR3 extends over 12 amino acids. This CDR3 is CASSFGGTEAFF. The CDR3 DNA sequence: TGTGCCAGCAGTTTCGGGGGAACTGAAGCTTTCTTT.

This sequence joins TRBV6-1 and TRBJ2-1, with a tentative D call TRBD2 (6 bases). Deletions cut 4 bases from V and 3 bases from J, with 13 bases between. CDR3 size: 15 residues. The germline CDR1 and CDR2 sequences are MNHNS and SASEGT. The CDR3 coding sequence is TGTGCCAGCAGTGCAGTGATAGCGGACTACAATGAGCAGTTCTTC. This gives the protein CASSAVIADYNEQFF.

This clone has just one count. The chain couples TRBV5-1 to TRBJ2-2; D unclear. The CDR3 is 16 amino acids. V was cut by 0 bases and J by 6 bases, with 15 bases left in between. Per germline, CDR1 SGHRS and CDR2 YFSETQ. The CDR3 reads CASSLVVVPGSGELFF. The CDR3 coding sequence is TGCGCCAGCAGCTTGGTAGTCGTGCCCGGGTCCGGGGAGCTGTTTTTT.

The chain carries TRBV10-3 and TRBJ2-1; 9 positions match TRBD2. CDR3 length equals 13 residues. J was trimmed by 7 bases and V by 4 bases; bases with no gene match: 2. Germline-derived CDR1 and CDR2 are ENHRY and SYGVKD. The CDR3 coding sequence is TGTGCCATCAGTGGGGCGGGAGGGAATGAGCAGTTCTTC. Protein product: CAISGAGGNEQFF.

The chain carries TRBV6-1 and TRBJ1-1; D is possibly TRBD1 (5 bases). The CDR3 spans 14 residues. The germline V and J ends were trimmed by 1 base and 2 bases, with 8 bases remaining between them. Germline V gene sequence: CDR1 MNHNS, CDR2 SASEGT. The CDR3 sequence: CASSEGGLNTEAFF. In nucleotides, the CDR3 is TGTGCCAGCAGTGAAGGGGGGTTAAACACTGAAGCTTTCTTT.

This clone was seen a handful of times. CDR3 in amino acids: CASRRQTPIGEKLFF. The CDR3 region has the DNA TGTGCCAGCAGAAGGCAGACTCCCATCGGAGAAAAACTGTTTTTT. This sequence joins TRBV28 and TRBJ1-4, with D unresolved. The V end lost 6 bases, the J end lost 8 bases, and 19 bases lay between the germline ends. CDR1 MDHEN and CDR2 SYDVKM come from the germline V gene. This CDR3 has 15 amino acids. Based on the CDR3 plus reference TRBV28 and TRBJ1-4, the full variable domain is DVKVTQSSRYLVKRTGEKVFLECVQDMDHENMFWYRQDPGLGLRLIYFSYDVKMKEKGDIPEGYSVSREKKERFSLILESASTNQTSMYLCASRRQTPIGEKLFFGSGTQLSVL.

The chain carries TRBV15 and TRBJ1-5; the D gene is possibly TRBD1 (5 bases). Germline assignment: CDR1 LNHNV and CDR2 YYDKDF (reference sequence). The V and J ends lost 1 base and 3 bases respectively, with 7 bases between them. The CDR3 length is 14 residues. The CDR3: CATSRGGANQPQHF. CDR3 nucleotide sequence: TGTGCCACCAGCAGAGGAGGGGCCAATCAGCCCCAGCATTTT.

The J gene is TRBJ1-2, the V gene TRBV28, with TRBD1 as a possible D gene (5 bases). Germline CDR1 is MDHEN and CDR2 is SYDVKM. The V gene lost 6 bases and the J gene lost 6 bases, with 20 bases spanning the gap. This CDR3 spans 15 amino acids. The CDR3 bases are TGTGCCAGCAGGAAACGAATACGGGCGGGGGATGGCTACACCTTC. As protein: CASRKRIRAGDGYTF.

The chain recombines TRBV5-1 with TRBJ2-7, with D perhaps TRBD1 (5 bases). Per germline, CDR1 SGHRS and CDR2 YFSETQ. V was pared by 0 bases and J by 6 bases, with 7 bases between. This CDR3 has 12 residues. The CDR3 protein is CASSLVGAEQYF. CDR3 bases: TGCGCCAGCAGCTTGGTAGGGGCCGAGCAGTACTTC.

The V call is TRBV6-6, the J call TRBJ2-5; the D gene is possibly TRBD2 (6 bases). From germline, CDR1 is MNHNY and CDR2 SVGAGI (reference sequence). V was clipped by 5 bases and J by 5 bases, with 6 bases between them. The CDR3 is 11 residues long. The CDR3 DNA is TGTGCCAGCAGTCTAGCGGAGACCCAGTACTTC. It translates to CASSLAETQYF.

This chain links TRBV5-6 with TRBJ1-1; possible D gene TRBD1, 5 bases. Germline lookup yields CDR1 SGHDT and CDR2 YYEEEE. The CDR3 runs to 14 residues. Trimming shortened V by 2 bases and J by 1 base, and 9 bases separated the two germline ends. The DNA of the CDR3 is TGTGCCAGCAGCTTTTTAGGACAGAACACTGAAGCTTTCTTT. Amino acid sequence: CASSFLGQNTEAFF.

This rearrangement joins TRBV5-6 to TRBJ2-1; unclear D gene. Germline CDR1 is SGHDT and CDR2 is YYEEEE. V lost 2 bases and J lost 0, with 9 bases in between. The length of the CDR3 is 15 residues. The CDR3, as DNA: TGTGCCAGCAGCTTTTACTCCAGCTCCTACAATGAGCAGTTCTTC. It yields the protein CASSFYSSSYNEQFF.

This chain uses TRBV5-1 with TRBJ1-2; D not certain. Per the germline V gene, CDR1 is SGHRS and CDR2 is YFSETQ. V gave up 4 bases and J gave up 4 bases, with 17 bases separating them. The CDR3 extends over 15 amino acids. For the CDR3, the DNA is TGCGCCAGCAGCCCCGCCTCTCGGGAGACCTATGGCTACACCTTC. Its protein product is CASSPASRETYGYTF.

In DNA form, the CDR3 reads TGTGCCAGCAGCGTCGGGACCGCGAACACTGAAGCTTTCTTT. Its translation is CASSVGTANTEAFF. The chain carries TRBV9 and TRBJ1-1; TRBD1 might be the D (5 bases). Trimming pared 2 bases from V and 1 base from J, leaving 9 bases between. The CDR3 sequence is 14 residues long. CDR1 SGDLS and CDR2 YYNGEE come from the germline V gene.

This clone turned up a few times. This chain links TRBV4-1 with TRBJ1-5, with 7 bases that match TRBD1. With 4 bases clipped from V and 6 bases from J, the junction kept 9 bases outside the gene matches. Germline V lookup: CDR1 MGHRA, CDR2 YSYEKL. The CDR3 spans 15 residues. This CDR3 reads CASSLGTVQIQPQHF. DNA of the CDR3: TGCGCCAGCAGCCTGGGGACAGTCCAGATTCAGCCCCAGCATTTT.

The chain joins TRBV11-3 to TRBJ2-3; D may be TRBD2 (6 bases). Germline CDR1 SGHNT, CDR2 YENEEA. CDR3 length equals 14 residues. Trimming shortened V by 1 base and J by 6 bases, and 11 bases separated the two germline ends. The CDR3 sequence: CASSLAGDADTQYF. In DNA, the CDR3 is TGTGCCAGCAGCTTAGCGGGGGACGCCGATACGCAGTATTTT.

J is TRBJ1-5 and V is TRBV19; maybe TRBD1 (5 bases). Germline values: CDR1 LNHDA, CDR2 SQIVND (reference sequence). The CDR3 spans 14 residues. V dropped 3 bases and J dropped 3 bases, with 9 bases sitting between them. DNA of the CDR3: TGTGCCAGTAGTATGACAGCGATCAATCAGCCCCAGCATTTT. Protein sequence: CASSMTAINQPQHF. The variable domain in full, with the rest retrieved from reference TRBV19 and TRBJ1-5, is DGGITQSPKYLFRKEGQNVTLSCEQNLNHDAMYWYRQDPGQGLRLIYYSQIVNDFQKGDIAEGYSVSREKKESFPLTVTSAQKNPTAFYLCASSMTAINQPQHFGDGTRLSIL.

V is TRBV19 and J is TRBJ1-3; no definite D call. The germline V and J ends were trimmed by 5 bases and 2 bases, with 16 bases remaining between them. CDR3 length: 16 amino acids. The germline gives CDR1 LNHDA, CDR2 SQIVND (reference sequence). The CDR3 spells CASSPPHGLTGNTIYF. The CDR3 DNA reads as TGTGCCAGTAGTCCCCCCCACGGGTTGACTGGAAACACCATATATTTT. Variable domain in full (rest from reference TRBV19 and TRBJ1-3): DGGITQSPKYLFRKEGQNVTLSCEQNLNHDAMYWYRQDPGQGLRLIYYSQIVNDFQKGDIAEGYSVSREKKESFPLTVTSAQKNPTAFYLCASSPPHGLTGNTIYFGEGSWLTVV.

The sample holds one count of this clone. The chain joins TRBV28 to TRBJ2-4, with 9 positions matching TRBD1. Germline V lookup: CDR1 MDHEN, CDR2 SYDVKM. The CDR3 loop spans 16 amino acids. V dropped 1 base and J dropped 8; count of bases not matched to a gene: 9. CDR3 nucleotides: TGTGCCAGCAGTTTATACGGACAGGGGATTTTGGACATTCAGTACTTC. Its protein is CASSLYGQGILDIQYF. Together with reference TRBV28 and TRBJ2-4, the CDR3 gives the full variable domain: DVKVTQSSRYLVKRTGEKVFLECVQDMDHENMFWYRQDPGLGLRLIYFSYDVKMKEKGDIPEGYSVSREKKERFSLILESASTNQTSMYLCASSLYGQGILDIQYFGAGTRLSVL.

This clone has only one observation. The DNA for the CDR3 is TGTGCCAGCTACAGCGAACAGTTTTCTAACTATGGCTACACCTTC. Translation: CASYSEQFSNYGYTF. The rearrangement links TRBV6-1 to TRBJ1-2, with D uncertain. Germline lookup yields CDR1 MNHNS and CDR2 SASEGT. The length of the CDR3 is 15 residues. The V end lost 8 bases, the J end lost 0 bases, and 16 bases lay between the germline ends.

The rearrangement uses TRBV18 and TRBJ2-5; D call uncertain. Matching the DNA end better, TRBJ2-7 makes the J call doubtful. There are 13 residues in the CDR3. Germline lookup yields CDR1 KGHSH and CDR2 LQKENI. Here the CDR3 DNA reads TGTGCCAGCTCACACCGCGGTAGCTACGAGCAGTACTTC. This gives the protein CASSHRGSYEQYF.

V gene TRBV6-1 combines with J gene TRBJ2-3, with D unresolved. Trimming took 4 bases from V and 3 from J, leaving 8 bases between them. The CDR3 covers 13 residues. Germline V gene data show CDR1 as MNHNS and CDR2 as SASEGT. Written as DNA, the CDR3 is TGTGCCAGCAGTGCATCGAATACAGATACGCAGTATTTT. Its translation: CASSASNTDTQYF.

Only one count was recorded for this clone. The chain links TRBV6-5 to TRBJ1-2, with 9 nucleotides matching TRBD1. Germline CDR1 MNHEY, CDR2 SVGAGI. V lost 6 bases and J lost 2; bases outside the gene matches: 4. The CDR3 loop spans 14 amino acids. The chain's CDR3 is CASRGTGKNYGYTF. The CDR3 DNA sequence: TGTGCCAGCAGAGGGACAGGGAAGAACTATGGCTACACCTTC.